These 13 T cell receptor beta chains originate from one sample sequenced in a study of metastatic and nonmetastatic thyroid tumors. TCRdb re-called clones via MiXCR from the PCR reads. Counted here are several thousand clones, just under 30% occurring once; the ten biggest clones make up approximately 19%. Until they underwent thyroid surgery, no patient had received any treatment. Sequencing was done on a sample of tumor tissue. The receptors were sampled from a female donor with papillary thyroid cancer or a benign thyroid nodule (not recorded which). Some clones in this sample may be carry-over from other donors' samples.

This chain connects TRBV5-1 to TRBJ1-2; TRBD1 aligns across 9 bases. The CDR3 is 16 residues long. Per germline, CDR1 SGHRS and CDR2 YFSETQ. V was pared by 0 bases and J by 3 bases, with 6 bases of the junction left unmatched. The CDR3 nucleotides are TGCGCCAGCAGCTTGGGTGAGGACAGGGGTGACTATGGCTACACCTTC. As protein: CASSLGEDRGDYGYTF.

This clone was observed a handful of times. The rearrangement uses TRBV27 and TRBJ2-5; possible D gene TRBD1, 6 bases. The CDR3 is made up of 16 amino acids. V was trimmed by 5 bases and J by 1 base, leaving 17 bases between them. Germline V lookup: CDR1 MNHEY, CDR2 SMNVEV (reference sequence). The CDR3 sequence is CASSEGDGAPQETQYF. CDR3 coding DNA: TGTGCCAGCAGTGAGGGGGACGGGGCCCCCCAAGAGACCCAGTACTTC.

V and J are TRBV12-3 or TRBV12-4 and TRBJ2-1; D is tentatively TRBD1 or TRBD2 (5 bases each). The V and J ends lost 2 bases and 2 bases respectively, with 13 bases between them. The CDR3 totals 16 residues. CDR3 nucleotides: TGTGCCAGCAGTTTAAGTTGGGGGAACCCCTACAATGAGCAGTTCTTC. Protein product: CASSLSWGNPYNEQFF.

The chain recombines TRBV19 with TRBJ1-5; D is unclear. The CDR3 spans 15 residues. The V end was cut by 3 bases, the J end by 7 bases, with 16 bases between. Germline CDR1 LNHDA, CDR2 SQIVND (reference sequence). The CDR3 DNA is TGTGCCAGTAGTATCGGCAGCACCGTGGGGCAGCCCCAGCATTTT. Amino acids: CASSIGSTVGQPQHF.

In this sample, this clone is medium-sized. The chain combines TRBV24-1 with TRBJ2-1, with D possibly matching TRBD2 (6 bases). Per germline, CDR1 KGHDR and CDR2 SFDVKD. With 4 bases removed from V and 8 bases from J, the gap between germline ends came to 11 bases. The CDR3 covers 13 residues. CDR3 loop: CATSDGTVDEQFF. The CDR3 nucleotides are TGTGCCACCAGTGACGGGACTGTCGATGAGCAGTTCTTC.

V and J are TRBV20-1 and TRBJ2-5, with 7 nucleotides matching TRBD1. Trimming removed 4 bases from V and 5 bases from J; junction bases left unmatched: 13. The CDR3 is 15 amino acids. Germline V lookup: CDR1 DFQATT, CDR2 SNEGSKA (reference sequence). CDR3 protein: CSANPRTGITETQYF. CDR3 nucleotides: TGCAGTGCTAATCCAAGGACAGGTATTACGGAGACCCAGTACTTC.

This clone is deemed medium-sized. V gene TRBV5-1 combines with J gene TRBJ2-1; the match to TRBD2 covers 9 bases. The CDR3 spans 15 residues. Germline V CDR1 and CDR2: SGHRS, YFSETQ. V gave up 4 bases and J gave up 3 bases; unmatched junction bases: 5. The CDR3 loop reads CASSLIAGDYNEQFF. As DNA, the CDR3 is TGCGCCAGCAGCCTAATAGCGGGAGACTACAATGAGCAGTTCTTC.

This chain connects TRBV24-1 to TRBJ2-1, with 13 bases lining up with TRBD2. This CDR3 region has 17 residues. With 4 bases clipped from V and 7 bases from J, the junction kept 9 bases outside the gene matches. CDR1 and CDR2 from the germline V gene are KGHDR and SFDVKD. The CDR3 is CATSESGLAGYRNEQFF. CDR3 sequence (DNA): TGTGCCACCAGTGAGTCGGGACTAGCGGGATATAGGAATGAGCAGTTCTTC.

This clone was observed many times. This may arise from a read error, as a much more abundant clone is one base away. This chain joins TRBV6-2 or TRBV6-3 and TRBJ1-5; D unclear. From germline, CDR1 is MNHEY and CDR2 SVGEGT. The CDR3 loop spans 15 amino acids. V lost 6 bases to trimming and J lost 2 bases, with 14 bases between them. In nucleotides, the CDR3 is TGTGCCAGCAGCCGAACGGGGATGGGCAATCAGCCCCAGCATTTT. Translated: CASSRTGMGNQPQHF.

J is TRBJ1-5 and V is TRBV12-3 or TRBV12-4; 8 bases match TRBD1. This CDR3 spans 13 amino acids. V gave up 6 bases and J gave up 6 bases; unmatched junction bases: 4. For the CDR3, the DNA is TGTGCCAGCAGGACAGGGGTTATTCAGCCCCAGCATTTT. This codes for CASRTGVIQPQHF.

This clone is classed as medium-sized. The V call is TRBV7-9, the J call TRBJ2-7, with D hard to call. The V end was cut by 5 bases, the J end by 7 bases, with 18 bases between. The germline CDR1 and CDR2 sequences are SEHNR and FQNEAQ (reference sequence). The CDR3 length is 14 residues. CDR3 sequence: CASSPQTGEREQYF. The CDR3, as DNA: TGTGCCAGCAGCCCGCAGACTGGGGAAAGGGAGCAGTACTTC.

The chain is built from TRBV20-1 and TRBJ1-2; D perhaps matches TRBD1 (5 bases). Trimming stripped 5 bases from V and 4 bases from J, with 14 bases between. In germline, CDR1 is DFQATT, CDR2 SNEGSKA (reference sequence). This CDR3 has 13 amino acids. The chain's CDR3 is CSAPAEGTYGYTF. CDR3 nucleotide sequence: TGCAGTGCTCCCGCAGAAGGGACCTATGGCTACACCTTC.

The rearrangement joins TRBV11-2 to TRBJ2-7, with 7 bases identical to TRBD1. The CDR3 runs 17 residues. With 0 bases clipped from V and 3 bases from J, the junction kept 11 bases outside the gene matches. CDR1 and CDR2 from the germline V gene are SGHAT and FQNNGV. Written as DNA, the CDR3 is TGTGCCAGCAGCTTAGATCTAGACAGGGTGGTCTACTACGAGCAGTACTTC. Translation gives CASSLDLDRVVYYEQYF.